This TCR beta chain was identified in a study of T cells in localized non-small cell lung cancer. Sequenced by immunoSEQ multiplex PCR; TCRdb stores in-frame clones only, minus some. The table shows under 150,000 clones, with 89% occurring only once. Germline V lookup: CDR1 SGHRS, CDR2 YFSETQ. CDR3 length: 13 amino acids. V shed 0 bases and J shed 4 bases, with 8 bases lying between them. Regarding this clone: Other DNA sequences in this specimen translate into the identical CDR3.

This sample comprised peripheral blood, obtained before any cancer treatment. The J gene is TRBJ2-7, the V gene TRBV5-1, with no clear D. The TCR comes from a female donor older than 55 with stage I lung adenocarcinoma. The CDR3 loop reads CASSLEVAYEQYF. The DNA for the CDR3 is TGCGCCAGCAGCTTGGAGGTAGCTTACGAGCAGTACTTC.